Sequencing of this T cell receptor beta chain was carried out in a study of T cell responses to AZD1222 COVID-19 vaccine. The study's findings and limits: There were vaccine-associated CD4 TCRs across spike, dominant at 160-218 and 743-854.

Of note for this clone: Antigen specificity is unknown.

TCRdb's copy holds only in-frame clones and misses some; the assay was immunoSEQ multiplex PCR. The repertoire holds roughly 130,000 clones, with about 85% as singletons. This TCR derives from an adult in good health. The sample here was peripheral blood, taken on day 0 of AZD1222 vaccination.

In DNA, the CDR3 is TGTGCCAGCAGTTACTCGAAACGGACAGGGGGAAACACCATATATTTT. Protein sequence: CASSYSKRTGGNTIYF. The chain links TRBV6-5 to TRBJ1-3; 8 nucleotides align to TRBD1. CDR3 length: 16 residues. CDR1 and CDR2 from the germline V gene are MNHEY and SVGAGI. Trimming at V came to 0 bases and at J to 4 bases, leaving 5 bases not matched to a gene.